These T cell receptor beta chains were read from a single sample in a study of technical replicates of blood from several donors. Using immunoSEQ multiplex PCR, the repertoire was profiled, and TCRdb retains in-frame clones only, with some absent. This sample has roughly 100,000 clones, with nearly 96% found just once. Sequenced input: T cells isolated from PBMCs. The receptors here all came from a human donor in good health. The conserved cysteine and the conserved F or W are not part of the CDR3 here. Each record gives: D gene, J gene, V gene, CDR3 protein. The D gene is left open where the match is weak.

-,TRBJ2-2,TRBV7-8,ASSLARVNTGELF
-,TRBJ1-2,TRBV6-6,ASSYDRWGGAVGYT
-,TRBJ2-1,TRBV5-1,ASSPQGREIYNEQF
-,TRBJ1-1,TRBV30,ATGNTEAF
-,TRBJ2-3,TRBV21-1,ASEPGQGLHTQY
-,TRBJ2-1,TRBV14,ASSQGDGSPTYNEQF
-,TRBJ2-3,TRBV28,ASSMTDTQY
TRBD1,TRBJ2-7,TRBV28,ASSLFGQGRLNEQY
-,TRBJ2-7,TRBV7-9,ASSLSTAPTPYEQY
-,TRBJ1-6,TRBV13,ASSLQGSTYNSPLH
-,TRBJ2-7,TRBV4-1,ASSQGDRVIAGGPYEQY
TRBD2,TRBJ2-3,TRBV5-4,ASSYLKRTSGGTDTQY
TRBD2,TRBJ2-7,TRBV7-8,ASSVSGGAVNEQY
TRBD2,TRBJ2-1,TRBV6-4,ASSSSGGANNEQF
TRBD2,TRBJ2-3,TRBV19,ASRGSGGRRADTQY
-,TRBJ2-7,TRBV29-1,SVESYEGYEQY
-,TRBJ2-3,TRBV7-9,ASLERADTQY
TRBD2,TRBJ2-3,TRBV5-1,ASSFLAGGQDTQY
-,TRBJ2-2,TRBV19,ASSMVGEGELF
TRBD1,TRBJ2-7,TRBV6-1,ASSVVGQIYEQY